Listed below are T cell receptor beta chains from one sample, sequenced in a study of beta chain features in type 1 diabetes. TCRdb's copy holds only in-frame clones and misses some; the assay was immunoSEQ multiplex PCR. The sample lists some 640,000 clones, 11% to 15% occurring once. The source material was naive CD4+ T cells from blood. The receptors stem from a young man with type 1 diabetes. Both conserved end residues are part of each CDR3. The order of the fields is J gene, clone size, V gene, D gene, CDR3 DNA, CDR3 protein. D genes are given only for firm matches. The size entry is marked missing in some rows and otherwise reads once, few, many or a size class.

j_gene: TRBJ1-5; abundance: -; v_gene: TRBV27; d_gene: -; CDR3nt: TGTGCCAGTTCATCCTCCAGGGGCCTGGAGCCCCAGCATTTT; CDR3aa: CASSSSRGLEPQHF
j_gene: TRBJ2-3; abundance: -; v_gene: TRBV7-3; d_gene: -; CDR3nt: TGTGCCAGCAGCTTTGGGAGCACAGATACGCAGTATTTT; CDR3aa: CASSFGSTDTQYF
j_gene: TRBJ1-1; abundance: few; v_gene: TRBV5-4; d_gene: -; CDR3nt: TGTGCCAGCAGCTTCAGGGCTTTGGACACTGAAGCTTTCTTT; CDR3aa: CASSFRALDTEAFF
j_gene: TRBJ2-6; abundance: few; v_gene: TRBV6-6; d_gene: TRBD1; CDR3nt: TGTGCCAGCATCGCAACAGGGGCTGGGGCCAACGTCCTGACTTTC; CDR3aa: CASIATGAGANVLTF
j_gene: TRBJ2-7; abundance: few; v_gene: TRBV5-6; d_gene: TRBD1; CDR3nt: TGTGCCAGCAGTCCCCCCCCGGGGACAGCTTCCTACGAGCAGTACTTC; CDR3aa: CASSPPPGTASYEQYF
j_gene: TRBJ2-1; abundance: -; v_gene: TRBV7-2; d_gene: TRBD2; CDR3nt: TGTGCCAGCAGCTTAGCGAACCGGGCGGGAGGGCCCACCGAGTACAATGAGCAGTTCTTC; CDR3aa: CASSLANRAGGPTEYNEQFF
j_gene: TRBJ2-2; abundance: few; v_gene: TRBV30; d_gene: -; CDR3nt: TGTGCCTGGAGTGGGTTGGGGTTTCGTGGCGGGGAGCTGTTTTTT; CDR3aa: CAWSGLGFRGGELFF
j_gene: TRBJ2-7; abundance: -; v_gene: TRBV19; d_gene: -; CDR3nt: TGTGCCAGTAGTCCTAACAGACAGCTTCAGTACTTC; CDR3aa: CASSPNRQLQYF
j_gene: TRBJ2-7; abundance: few; v_gene: TRBV25-1; d_gene: -; CDR3nt: TGTGCCAGCAGTGAATCCGGCAGGGGGGTTTACGAGCAGTACTTC; CDR3aa: CASSESGRGVYEQYF
j_gene: TRBJ1-2; abundance: few; v_gene: TRBV6-1; d_gene: TRBD1; CDR3nt: TGTGCCAGCAGTGGACCGTCTGGGACAGGAACTAACTATGGCTACACCTTC; CDR3aa: CASSGPSGTGTNYGYTF
j_gene: TRBJ1-2; abundance: few; v_gene: TRBV9; d_gene: -; CDR3nt: TGTGCCAGCAGCGTAGCGGCAGACGTCATGGGCTACACCTTC; CDR3aa: CASSVAADVMGYTF
j_gene: TRBJ2-2; abundance: -; v_gene: TRBV5-1; d_gene: TRBD2; CDR3nt: TGCGCCAGCAGCTTTGCGGGAGCAGCCACCGGGGAGCTGTTTTTT; CDR3aa: CASSFAGAATGELFF
j_gene: TRBJ2-7; abundance: few; v_gene: TRBV7-9; d_gene: -; CDR3nt: TGTGCCAGCAGCTTAGAGGTCCGGGGCCACGAGCAGTACTTC; CDR3aa: CASSLEVRGHEQYF
j_gene: TRBJ2-7; abundance: -; v_gene: TRBV27; d_gene: -; CDR3nt: TGTGCCAGCAGTTTTCAGAGTGGGACATACGAGCAGTACTTC; CDR3aa: CASSFQSGTYEQYF
j_gene: TRBJ2-7; abundance: -; v_gene: TRBV7-2; d_gene: -; CDR3nt: TGTGCCAGCCGGCTAGCAGCAGCCTACGAGCAGTACTTC; CDR3aa: CASRLAAAYEQYF
j_gene: TRBJ2-7; abundance: few; v_gene: TRBV30; d_gene: -; CDR3nt: TGTGCCTGGAGCCAAAGTACCTCCCTTTTCTTGGGGGCGCAGTACTTC; CDR3aa: CAWSQSTSLFLGAQYF
j_gene: TRBJ2-2; abundance: -; v_gene: TRBV11-2; d_gene: -; CDR3nt: TGTGCCAGCAACTTCGGTGACACCGGGGAGCTGTTTTTT; CDR3aa: CASNFGDTGELFF
j_gene: TRBJ2-7; abundance: few; v_gene: TRBV4-1; d_gene: -; CDR3nt: TGCGCCAGCAGCCAAGAATGGGGATACGAGCAGTACTTC; CDR3aa: CASSQEWGYEQYF
j_gene: TRBJ1-2; abundance: -; v_gene: TRBV27; d_gene: -; CDR3nt: TGTGCCAGCACCAACCCCTCGGGGGGTTTCATCTATGGCTACACCTTC; CDR3aa: CASTNPSGGFIYGYTF
j_gene: TRBJ2-7; abundance: few; v_gene: TRBV29-1; d_gene: TRBD2; CDR3nt: TGCAGTGGGGGAGGGAGTGGGCAGTACTTC; CDR3aa: CSGGGSGQYF
j_gene: TRBJ2-5; abundance: few; v_gene: TRBV9; d_gene: TRBD2; CDR3nt: TGTGCCAGCAGCCTTACCGGACTAGCGGGTGGGGAGACCCAGTACTTC; CDR3aa: CASSLTGLAGGETQYF
j_gene: TRBJ2-5; abundance: -; v_gene: TRBV7-9; d_gene: -; CDR3nt: TGTGCCAGCAGCTCGGGACTTTCCCAAGAGACCCAGTACTTC; CDR3aa: CASSSGLSQETQYF
j_gene: TRBJ1-2; abundance: few; v_gene: TRBV29-1; d_gene: -; CDR3nt: TGCAGCGTCCCGGCTGGCTCCCCCTTTATCTATGGCTACACCTTC; CDR3aa: CSVPAGSPFIYGYTF
j_gene: TRBJ2-3; abundance: -; v_gene: TRBV4-3; d_gene: TRBD2; CDR3nt: TGCGCCAGCAGCCAAGGGCTAGCGGGACGTAGCACAGATACGCAGTATTTT; CDR3aa: CASSQGLAGRSTDTQYF
j_gene: TRBJ2-2; abundance: few; v_gene: TRBV2; d_gene: -; CDR3nt: TGTGCCAGCAGTACGAACACCGGGGAGCTGTTTTTT; CDR3aa: CASSTNTGELFF
j_gene: TRBJ1-4; abundance: -; v_gene: TRBV30; d_gene: -; CDR3nt: TGTGCCTGGAGCCTAAATGAAAAACTGTTTTTT; CDR3aa: CAWSLNEKLFF
j_gene: TRBJ2-3; abundance: -; v_gene: TRBV5-1; d_gene: -; CDR3nt: TGCGCCAGCAGCTTGGATGCCGGGGGCACAGATACGCAGTATTTT; CDR3aa: CASSLDAGGTDTQYF
j_gene: TRBJ2-2; abundance: -; v_gene: TRBV12-5; d_gene: TRBD1; CDR3nt: TGTGCTAGTGGCAGGGGGCAGGTCACCGGGGAGCTGTTTTTT; CDR3aa: CASGRGQVTGELFF
j_gene: TRBJ1-1; abundance: -; v_gene: TRBV15; d_gene: -; CDR3nt: TGTGCCACCAGCAGAGAAGGTTCCGGCAGGGGAGGGAGAACTGAAGCTTTCTTT; CDR3aa: CATSREGSGRGGRTEAFF
j_gene: TRBJ2-3; abundance: -; v_gene: TRBV4-2; d_gene: -; CDR3nt: TGTGCCAGCAGCCAAGTCGGGGGCCCAGCCACAGATACGCAGTATTTT; CDR3aa: CASSQVGGPATDTQYF
j_gene: TRBJ2-7; abundance: -; v_gene: TRBV5-1; d_gene: TRBD1; CDR3nt: TGCGCCAGCAGCCTCGGGACAGGGAGTGGTTCCTACGAGCAGTACTTC; CDR3aa: CASSLGTGSGSYEQYF
j_gene: TRBJ1-5; abundance: few; v_gene: TRBV30; d_gene: -; CDR3nt: TGTGCCTGGAGTGTACTTGGCAATCAGCCCCAGCATTTT; CDR3aa: CAWSVLGNQPQHF
j_gene: TRBJ1-1; abundance: -; v_gene: TRBV5-1; d_gene: TRBD1; CDR3nt: TGCGCCAGCAGCTTGGAGGGACAGCCGGGCACTGAAGCTTTCTTT; CDR3aa: CASSLEGQPGTEAFF
j_gene: TRBJ2-6; abundance: -; v_gene: TRBV5-6; d_gene: -; CDR3nt: TGTGCCAGCAGCAAGCCGCAGGGGTCTGGGGCCAACGTCCTGACTTTC; CDR3aa: CASSKPQGSGANVLTF
j_gene: TRBJ2-5; abundance: few; v_gene: TRBV7-3; d_gene: -; CDR3nt: TGTGCCAGCAGCTCATCAGCACAAGAGACCCAGTACTTC; CDR3aa: CASSSSAQETQYF
j_gene: TRBJ1-4; abundance: -; v_gene: TRBV20-1; d_gene: -; CDR3nt: TGCAGTGCTCTTGGCCCCATAACACTGTTTTTT; CDR3aa: CSALGPITLFF
j_gene: TRBJ1-1; abundance: -; v_gene: TRBV15; d_gene: -; CDR3nt: TGTGCCACCAGCAGAGCACAAGGTAATCGAGCTTTCTTT; CDR3aa: CATSRAQGNRAFF
j_gene: TRBJ2-7; abundance: few; v_gene: TRBV9; d_gene: TRBD1; CDR3nt: TGTGCCAGCAGCGTAATGGGACAGGGTTCCTACGAGCAGTACTTC; CDR3aa: CASSVMGQGSYEQYF